Presented here are 22 T cell receptor beta chains from one specimen sequenced in a study of cytomegalovirus exposure and HLA in healthy donors. The primer mix had 60 Vbeta and 13 Jbeta primers. Using immunoSEQ multiplex PCR, the repertoire was profiled, and TCRdb retains in-frame clones only, with some absent. The sample carries approximately 100,000 clones, 76% recorded once. The source material was PBMCs. These receptors all come from a woman aged 45-65 years in good health and CMV-seropositive.

The gene calls are TRBV7-9 and TRBJ1-4; no firm D call. Germline V gene sequence: CDR1 SEHNR, CDR2 FQNEAQ (reference sequence). The CDR3 runs to 14 residues. The V end lost 2 bases, the J end lost 5 bases, and 9 bases lay between the germline ends. In DNA, the CDR3 is TGTGCCAGCAGCTTAAGCTCCGCCAATGAAAAACTGTTTTTT. It codes for CASSLSSANEKLFF.

This chain links TRBV2 with TRBJ2-3, with D possibly matching TRBD2 (7 bases). This CDR3 is 18 amino acids long. The V end lost 1 base, the J end lost 2 bases, and 19 bases lay between the germline ends. CDR1 is SNHLY, CDR2 FYNNEI, per germline. CDR3 amino acids: CASSEDPGGVRSTDTQYF. The CDR3 bases are TGTGCCAGCAGTGAAGATCCGGGGGGCGTAAGGTCCACAGATACGCAGTATTTT.

CDR3 nucleotide sequence: TGTGCCAGCAGCTTTAGCGCCCAATCTCAGCCCCAGCATTTT. Protein: CASSFSAQSQPQHF. The chain is built from TRBV7-2 and TRBJ1-5; D is unclear. Germline V CDR1 and CDR2: SGHTA, FQGNSA. The CDR3 is 14 residues long. The V and J ends lost 3 bases and 6 bases respectively, with 12 bases between them.

The chain links TRBV6-6 to TRBJ2-7; TRBD2 matches 7 bases. The CDR3 runs 16 residues. Germline V gene data show CDR1 as MNHNY and CDR2 as SVGAGI (reference sequence). V lost 0 bases and J lost 1; bases outside the gene matches: 6. The CDR3 loop is CASSYSPSGSSYEQYF. The CDR3, as DNA: TGTGCCAGCAGTTACTCCCCTAGCGGATCATCCTACGAGCAGTACTTC.

Remarks on this clone: A read error is likely, as this CDR3 ends without the conserved phenylalanine or tryptophan. The rearrangement joins TRBV7-6 to TRBJ2-7, with 12 positions matching TRBD2. The CDR3 totals 17 residues. V was clipped by 5 bases and J by 4 bases; unmatched bases: 12. In germline, CDR1 is SGHVS, CDR2 FNYEAQ. The CDR3 loop reads CASSPGLAGGPPYEQYC. In nucleotides, the CDR3 is TGTGCCAGCAGCCCGGGTCTAGCGGGAGGGCCTCCATACGAGCAGTACTGC.

The chain has TRBV5-5 and TRBJ2-3, with 9 bases identical to TRBD1. Trimming took 2 bases from V and 0 from J; bases not matched to a gene: 7. Looked up from germline, CDR1 is SGHKS and CDR2 is YYEKEE (reference sequence). The CDR3 is 17 residues long. The CDR3 DNA is TGTGCCAGCAGCTTCACTAGGACAGGGGCTAGCACAGATACGCAGTATTTT. It translates to CASSFTRTGASTDTQYF.

The rearrangement links TRBV7-3 to TRBJ2-4; 8 positions match TRBD1. The germline V gene has CDR1 SGHTA and CDR2 FQGTGA. Germline trimming cut 1 base from V and 12 bases from J; bases unmatched to any gene: 5. The CDR3 covers 13 residues. The CDR3 loop reads CASSLNRGDSQYF. CDR3 nucleotides: TGTGCCAGCAGCTTAAACAGGGGGGACAGTCAGTACTTC.

This rearrangement joins TRBV2 to TRBJ2-5, with 13 bases identical to TRBD2. V gave up 10 bases and J gave up 2 bases; unmatched junction bases: 1. The CDR3 spans 13 residues. The V gene's germline CDR1 is SNHLY and CDR2 FYNNEI. CDR3 in DNA: TGTGCCATGGGACTAGCGGGGCAAGAGACCCAGTACTTC. Translated: CAMGLAGQETQYF.

The chain couples TRBV27 to TRBJ2-5; TRBD2 might be the D (6 bases). Germline CDR1 reads MNHEY; CDR2 reads SMNVEV (reference sequence). The CDR3 is 18 amino acids. V lost 0 bases and J 1 base, leaving 18 bases between the germline ends. Here the CDR3 DNA reads TGTGCCAGCAGTTTATCCCGCGTCGGGCTAGCGTCCCAAGAGACCCAGTACTTC. Protein sequence: CASSLSRVGLASQETQYF.

This clone was counted a few times. The chain joins TRBV4-1 to TRBJ1-2, with 10 bases fitting TRBD1. CDR3 length equals 14 residues. Per germline, CDR1 MGHRA and CDR2 YSYEKL. The V and J ends lost 4 bases and 7 bases, in that order; junction bases with no gene match: 6. CDR3 sequence: CASSRQGAYSGYTF. In nucleotides, the CDR3 is TGCGCCAGCAGCCGACAGGGGGCGTATAGTGGCTACACCTTC.

This clone was counted a single time. V usage is TRBV19 and J usage is TRBJ2-2; TRBD1 matches 8 bases. CDR3 length: 16 amino acids. The germline CDR1 and CDR2 sequences are LNHDA and SQIVND (reference sequence). The trim removed 5 bases at V and 2 bases at J, leaving 7 bases unmatched. The CDR3 is CASSRGTGSNTGELFF. The CDR3 DNA sequence: TGTGCCAGTAGTCGTGGGACAGGAAGCAACACCGGGGAGCTGTTTTTT.

The chain combines TRBV10-3 with TRBJ2-7; maybe TRBD1 (6 bases). The length of the CDR3 is 13 residues. V was pared by 6 bases and J by 0 bases, with 9 bases between. Germline V gives CDR1 ENHRY, CDR2 SYGVKD. This chain's CDR3 is CAIRADSSYEQYF. DNA of the CDR3: TGTGCCATCAGGGCGGACAGCTCCTACGAGCAGTACTTC.

This rearrangement joins TRBV9 to TRBJ1-3, with TRBD1 matching over 9 bases. Germline trimming cut 2 bases from V and 5 bases from J; bases unmatched to any gene: 5. The CDR3 totals 15 residues. Germline CDR1 SGDLS, CDR2 YYNGEE. The DNA for the CDR3 is TGTGCCAGCAGCGTGGGGACAGGGACCCGAAACACCATATATTTT. It codes for CASSVGTGTRNTIYF.

This clone has just one count. The V gene is TRBV7-9, the J gene TRBJ2-3; 12 bases are a match to TRBD2. The germline V gene has CDR1 SEHNR and CDR2 FQNEAQ (reference sequence). The CDR3 contains 17 residues. V was pared by 6 bases and J by 1 base, with 8 bases of the junction left unmatched. CDR3: CASRPALAGGRTDTQYF. CDR3 DNA: TGTGCCAGCAGACCAGCACTAGCGGGGGGCCGCACAGATACGCAGTATTTT.

Of note for this clone: The junction differs from germline at one of its ends, possibly a read error. This sequence joins TRBV27 and TRBJ2-6, with a possible D match to TRBD1 (5 bases). The CDR3 totals 16 residues. CDR1 MNHEY and CDR2 SMNVEV come from the germline V gene (reference sequence). For the CDR3, the DNA is TGTGCCACCAGTTCCAGGGCGGAATCTGGGGCCAACGTCCTGACTTTC. Protein product: CATSSRAESGANVLTF.

V usage is TRBV7-2 and J usage is TRBJ2-7; TRBD1 might be the D (6 bases). V was shortened by 1 base and J by 4 bases, with 11 bases between the two germline ends. CDR1 is SGHTA, CDR2 FQGNSA, per germline. This CDR3 is built from 14 residues. CDR3 bases: TGTGCCAGCAGCTTAGAGTTAGGGGGATACGAGCAGTACTTC. Protein product: CASSLELGGYEQYF.

DNA of the CDR3: TGTGCCAGCAGTGAACTCGGAGGAGGCCCGACAGGGTGGAATGAGCAGTTCTTC. This codes for CASSELGGGPTGWNEQFF. The V call is TRBV6-1, the J call TRBJ2-1, with 7 bases that match TRBD1. This CDR3 has 18 amino acids. V gave up 2 bases and J gave up 7 bases; unmatched junction bases: 17. Germline-derived CDR1 and CDR2 are MNHNS and SASEGT.

V and J are TRBV11-3 and TRBJ2-1; a weak D match, TRBD2 (7 bases). This CDR3 has 14 residues. Germline V gives CDR1 SGHNT, CDR2 YENEEA. V lost 5 bases and J lost 9, with 17 bases in between. The CDR3 DNA sequence: TGTGCCAGCAGCCCCCGAGGGGGGGGAGGTGAGCAGTTCTTC. Translation gives CASSPRGGGGEQFF.

The chain links TRBV6-6 to TRBJ1-5; D is unresolved. There are 15 residues in the CDR3. In germline, CDR1 is MNHNY, CDR2 SVGAGI (reference sequence). V lost 5 bases and J lost 0, with 11 bases in between. CDR3 loop: CASSIRQSSNQPQHF. The CDR3, as DNA: TGTGCCAGCAGTATCCGCCAGTCTAGCAATCAGCCCCAGCATTTT.

The J gene is TRBJ2-3, the V gene TRBV5-4, with D unclear. CDR3 size: 14 residues. Germline V gene data show CDR1 as SGHNT and CDR2 as YYREEE (reference sequence). Trimming stripped 0 bases from V and 6 bases from J, with 11 bases between. CDR3 coding DNA: TGTGCCAGCAGCTTGGAGTTGGCAGCGGATACGCAGTATTTT. Protein product: CASSLELAADTQYF.

The rearrangement uses TRBV9 and TRBJ1-1; D is unresolved. Deletions cut 0 bases from V and 3 bases from J, with 6 bases between. This CDR3 spans 13 amino acids. Germline values: CDR1 SGDLS, CDR2 YYNGEE. As DNA, the CDR3 is TGTGCCAGCAGCGTAGGTGCAGACACTGAAGCTTTCTTT. Protein: CASSVGADTEAFF.

The chain uses TRBV5-6 and TRBJ1-1, with 10 positions matching TRBD1. J was trimmed by 2 bases and V by 3 bases; bases with no gene match: 7. The germline V gene encodes CDR1 SGHDT and CDR2 YYEEEE. The CDR3 has 16 residues. CDR3 sequence reads: CASSYGTGEFNTEAFF. CDR3 nucleotide sequence: TGTGCCAGCAGCTATGGGACAGGGGAATTTAACACTGAAGCTTTCTTT.